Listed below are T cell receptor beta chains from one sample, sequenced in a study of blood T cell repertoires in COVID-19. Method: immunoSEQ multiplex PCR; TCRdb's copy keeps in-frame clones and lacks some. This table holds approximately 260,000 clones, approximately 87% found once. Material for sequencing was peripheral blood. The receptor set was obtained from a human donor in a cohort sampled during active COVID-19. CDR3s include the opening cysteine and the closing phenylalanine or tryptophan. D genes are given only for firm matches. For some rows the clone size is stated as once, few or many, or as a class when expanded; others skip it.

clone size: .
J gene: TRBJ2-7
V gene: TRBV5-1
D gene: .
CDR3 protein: CASSLNFRQAVTYEQYF
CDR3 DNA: TGCGCCAGCAGCTTAAATTTTCGACAGGCCGTCACCTACGAGCAGTACTTC

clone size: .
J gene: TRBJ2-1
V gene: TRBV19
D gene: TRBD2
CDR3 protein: CASSVLAGGHGEQFF
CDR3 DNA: TGTGCCAGTAGTGTACTAGCGGGAGGTCACGGTGAGCAGTTCTTC

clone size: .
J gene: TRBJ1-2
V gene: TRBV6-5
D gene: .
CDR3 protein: CASNEDNRGFGYTF
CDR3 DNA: TGTGCCAGCAACGAAGACAACAGAGGGTTTGGCTACACCTTC

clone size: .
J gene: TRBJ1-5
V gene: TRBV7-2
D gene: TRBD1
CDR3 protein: CASSLVGDRGVPQHF
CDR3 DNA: TGTGCCAGCAGCTTAGTAGGCGACAGGGGTGTGCCCCAGCATTTT

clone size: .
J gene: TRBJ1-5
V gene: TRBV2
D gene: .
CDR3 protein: CASRARRALKGDQPQHF
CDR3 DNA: TGTGCCAGCAGAGCGCGCCGGGCACTAAAAGGGGATCAGCCCCAGCATTTT

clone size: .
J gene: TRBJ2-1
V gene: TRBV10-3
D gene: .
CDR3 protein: CAISGGGPLGGEQFF
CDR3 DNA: TGTGCCATCAGTGGGGGAGGACCCCTAGGAGGTGAGCAGTTCTTC

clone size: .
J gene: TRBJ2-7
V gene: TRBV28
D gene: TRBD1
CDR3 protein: CASITSAAGGTYEQYF
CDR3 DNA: TGTGCCAGCATTACCTCGGCTGCAGGGGGTACCTACGAGCAGTACTTC

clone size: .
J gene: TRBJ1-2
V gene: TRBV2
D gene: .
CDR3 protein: CASRPRQLYGYTF
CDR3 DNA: TGTGCCAGCAGACCCAGACAGCTCTATGGCTACACCTTC

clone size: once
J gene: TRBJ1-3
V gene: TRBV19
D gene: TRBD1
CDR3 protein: CASRGQGANTIYF
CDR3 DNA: TGTGCCAGTAGGGGACAGGGGGCAAACACCATATATTTT

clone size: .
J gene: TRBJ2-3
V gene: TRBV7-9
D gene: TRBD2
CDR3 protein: CASSPRVSRGETDTQYF
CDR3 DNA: TGTGCCAGCAGCCCCCGCGTGTCGCGGGGGGAAACAGATACGCAGTATTTT

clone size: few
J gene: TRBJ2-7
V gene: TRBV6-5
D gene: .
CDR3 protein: CASSRQGNEQYF
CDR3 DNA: TGTGCCAGCAGCCGGCAGGGAAACGAGCAGTACTTC

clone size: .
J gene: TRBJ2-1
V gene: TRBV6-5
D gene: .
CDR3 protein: CASSPDSSYNEQFF
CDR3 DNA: TGTGCCAGCAGCCCGGACAGTTCCTACAATGAGCAGTTCTTC

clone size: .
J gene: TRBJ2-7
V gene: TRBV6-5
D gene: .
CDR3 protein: CASSTGAMDSYEQYF
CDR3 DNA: TGTGCCAGCAGTACCGGGGCGATGGACAGTTACGAGCAGTACTTC

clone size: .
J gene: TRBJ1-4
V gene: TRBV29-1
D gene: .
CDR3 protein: CSGYTGLGEKLFF
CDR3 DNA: TGCAGCGGGTACACAGGGCTCGGGGAAAAACTGTTTTTT

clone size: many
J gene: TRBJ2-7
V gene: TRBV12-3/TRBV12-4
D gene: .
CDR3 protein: CASRTAAAYEQYF
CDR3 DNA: TGTGCCAGCAGAACAGCGGCAGCCTACGAGCAGTACTTC

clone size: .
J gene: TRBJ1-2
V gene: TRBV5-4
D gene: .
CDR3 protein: CASSPGQRGANYGYTF
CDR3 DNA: TGTGCCAGCAGCCCCGGACAGCGTGGAGCTAACTATGGCTACACCTTC

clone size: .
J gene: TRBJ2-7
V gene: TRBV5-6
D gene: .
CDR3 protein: CASSSSLRSYEQYF
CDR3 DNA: TGTGCCAGCAGCTCTTCCCTGCGGTCCTACGAGCAGTACTTC

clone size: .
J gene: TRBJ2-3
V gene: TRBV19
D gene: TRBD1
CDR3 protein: CASRQTGTGVGDTQYF
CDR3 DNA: TGTGCCAGTAGACAAACCGGGACAGGGGTGGGAGATACGCAGTATTTT

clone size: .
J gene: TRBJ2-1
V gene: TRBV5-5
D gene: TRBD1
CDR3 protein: CASSLVDRGWDEQFF
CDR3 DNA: TGTGCCAGCAGCTTGGTCGACAGGGGTTGGGATGAGCAGTTCTTC

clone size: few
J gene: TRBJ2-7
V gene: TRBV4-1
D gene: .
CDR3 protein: CASSPLGEGISGEQYF
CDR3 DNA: TGCGCCAGCAGCCCGTTGGGAGAAGGGATCTCTGGCGAGCAGTACTTC

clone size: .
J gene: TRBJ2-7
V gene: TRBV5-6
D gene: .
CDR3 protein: CASSLGRAGEQYF
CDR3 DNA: TGTGCCAGCAGCTTGGGGAGGGCCGGCGAGCAGTACTTC

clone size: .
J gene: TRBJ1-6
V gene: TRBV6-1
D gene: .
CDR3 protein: CASSELDRRSYNSPLHF
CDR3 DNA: TGTGCCAGCAGTGAACTAGACAGGCGCTCCTATAATTCACCCCTCCACTTT

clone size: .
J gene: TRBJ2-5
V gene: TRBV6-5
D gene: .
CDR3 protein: CASSRRTAYGETQYF
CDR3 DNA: TGTGCCAGCAGCCGGAGGACAGCTTATGGGGAGACCCAGTACTTC

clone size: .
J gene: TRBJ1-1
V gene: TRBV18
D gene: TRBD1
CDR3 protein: CASYSTGENTEAFF
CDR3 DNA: TGTGCCAGCTATTCGACAGGGGAGAACACTGAAGCTTTCTTT

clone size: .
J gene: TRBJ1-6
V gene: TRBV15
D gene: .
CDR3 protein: CATSREAAYNSPLHF
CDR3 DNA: TGTGCCACCAGCAGAGAGGCAGCCTATAATTCACCCCTCCACTTT

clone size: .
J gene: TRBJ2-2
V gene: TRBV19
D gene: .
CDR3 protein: CASPPSGSGGELFF
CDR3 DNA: TGTGCCAGCCCCCCGTCGGGGTCGGGCGGGGAGCTGTTTTTT

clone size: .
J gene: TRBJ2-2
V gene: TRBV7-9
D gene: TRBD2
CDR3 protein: CASSMGLAGPSGTGELFF
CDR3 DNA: TGTGCCAGCAGCATGGGACTAGCGGGCCCGTCGGGCACCGGGGAGCTGTTTTTT

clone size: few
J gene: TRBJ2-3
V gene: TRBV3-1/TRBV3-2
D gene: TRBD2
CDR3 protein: CASTPGLADVMDTQYF
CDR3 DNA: TGTGCCAGCACCCCAGGACTAGCAGATGTCATGGATACGCAGTATTTT

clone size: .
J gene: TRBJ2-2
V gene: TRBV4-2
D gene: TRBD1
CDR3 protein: CASSQDMTGRYAELFF
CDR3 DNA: TGTGCCAGCAGCCAAGATATGACAGGGAGATACGCGGAGCTGTTTTTT

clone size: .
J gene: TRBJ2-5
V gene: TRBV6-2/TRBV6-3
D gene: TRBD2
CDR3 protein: CASSRTSGQETQYF
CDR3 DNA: TGTGCCAGCAGCCGGACTAGCGGCCAAGAGACCCAGTACTTC

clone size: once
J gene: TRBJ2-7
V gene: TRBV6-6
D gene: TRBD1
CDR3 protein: CASSSRDRKSEQYF
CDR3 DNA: TGTGCCAGCAGTTCCAGGGACAGAAAAAGCGAGCAGTACTTC

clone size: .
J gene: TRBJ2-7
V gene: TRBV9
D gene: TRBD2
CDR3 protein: CASSPGGGSGTYEQYF
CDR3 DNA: TGTGCCAGCAGCCCCGGGGGTGGTAGCGGGACCTACGAGCAGTACTTC

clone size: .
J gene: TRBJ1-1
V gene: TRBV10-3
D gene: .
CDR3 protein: CAIGGRWNTEAFF
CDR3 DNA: TGTGCCATCGGAGGGCGGTGGAACACTGAAGCTTTCTTT

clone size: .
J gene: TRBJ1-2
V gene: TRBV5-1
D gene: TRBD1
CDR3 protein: CASSPGQGANYGYTF
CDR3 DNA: TGCGCCAGCAGCCCCGGACAGGGGGCTAACTATGGCTACACCTTC

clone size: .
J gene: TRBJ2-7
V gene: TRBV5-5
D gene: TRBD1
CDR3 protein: CASSLQTRTGGEQYF
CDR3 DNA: TGTGCCAGCAGCTTACAAACGAGGACAGGGGGCGAGCAGTACTTC

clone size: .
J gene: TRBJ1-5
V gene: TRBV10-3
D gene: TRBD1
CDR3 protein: CAISDEGAGNQPQHF
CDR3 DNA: TGTGCCATCAGTGATGAGGGGGCCGGAAATCAGCCCCAGCATTTT

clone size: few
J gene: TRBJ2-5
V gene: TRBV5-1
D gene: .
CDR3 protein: CASSSRDFKETQYF
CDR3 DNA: TGCGCCAGCAGCTCACGGGACTTTAAAGAGACCCAGTACTTC

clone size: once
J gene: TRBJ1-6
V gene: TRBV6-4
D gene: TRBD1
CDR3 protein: CASRRDSYYNSPLHF
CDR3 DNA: TGTGCCAGCAGGCGGGACAGTTACTATAATTCACCCCTCCACTTT

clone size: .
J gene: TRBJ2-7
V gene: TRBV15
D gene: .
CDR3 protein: CATSITGEQYF
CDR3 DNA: TGTGCCACCAGCATCACGGGGGAGCAGTACTTC

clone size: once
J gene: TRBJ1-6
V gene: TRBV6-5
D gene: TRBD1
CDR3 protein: CASSYFGTAQNSPLHF
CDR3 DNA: TGTGCCAGCAGTTACTTTGGGACAGCACAGAATTCACCCCTCCACTTT

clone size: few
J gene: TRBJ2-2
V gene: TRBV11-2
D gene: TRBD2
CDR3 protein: CASSPRLAGRSGELFF
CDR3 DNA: TGTGCCAGCAGCCCCCGACTAGCGGGGAGATCCGGGGAGCTGTTTTTT

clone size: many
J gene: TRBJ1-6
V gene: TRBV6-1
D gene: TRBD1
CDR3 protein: CASSESGRDRGFRSPLHF
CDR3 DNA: TGTGCCAGCAGTGAATCTGGCCGGGACAGGGGTTTCCGTTCACCCCTCCACTTT